This TCR beta chain was retrieved from a study of Graves' ophthalmopathy and Graves' hyperthyroidism. Transcripts of RNA were the source for amplifying TCR beta CDR3 regions. The authors performed first-round RT-PCR with HTBI primers and then a second-round multiplex PCR. TCRdb called the multiplex PCR reads again in MiXCR, with one record for every CDR3 protein. The table has roughly 420,000 distinct CDR3 sequences, roughly 21% seen once. Points from the study as a whole: Most expanded clonotypes from thyroid (those above 0.001 frequency) were also found in blood.

Hyperthyroidism patients were newly diagnosed, under 2 months' duration, aged 18 to 65. Other autoimmune diseases, uncontrolled infections, pregnancy or lactation ruled patients out of participation. V lost 0 bases and J lost 5, with 10 bases in between. The CDR3 length is 14 residues. Germline CDR1 reads LGHDT; CDR2 reads YNNKEL (reference sequence). A word on this clonotype: Its antigen is currently unknown.

This clonotype was obtained from a woman between 18 and 30 years old with stable Graves' hyperthyroidism. Sequencing was carried out using peripheral blood. This rearrangement joins TRBV3-1 to TRBJ2-5; D is ambiguous. CDR3 region: CASSQDPVGETQYF. The CDR3 coding sequence is TGTGCCAGCAGCCAAGACCCGGTTGGGGAGACCCAGTACTTC.